The rows below give T cell receptor beta chains drawn from one sample of a study of T cell responses to AZD1222 COVID-19 vaccine. The assay was immunoSEQ multiplex PCR, and TCRdb's table has in-frame clones only and misses some. The repertoire has 95,000 to 110,000 clones, more than 80% of them found once; the top ten carry around 6.7%. The starting material was peripheral blood, obtained on day 0 of AZD1222 vaccination. The receptor source for this set is an adult in good health. The CDR3 runs from the conserved cysteine through the conserved F or W. The D gene is left open where the match is weak.

d_gene,j_gene,v_gene,CDR3aa,CDR3nt
TRBD2,TRBJ2-1,TRBV25-1,CASSTPGGRNEQFF,TGTGCCAGCAGTACCCCGGGAGGCCGGAATGAGCAGTTCTTC
TRBD1,TRBJ1-5,TRBV30,CAWSVPTGGGQPQHF,TGTGCCTGGAGTGTACCTACAGGGGGCGGTCAGCCCCAGCATTTT
NA,TRBJ1-1,TRBV7-2,CASSPRGMSTEAFF,TGTGCCAGCAGCCCAAGGGGGATGAGCACTGAAGCTTTCTTT
TRBD2,TRBJ2-2,TRBV7-3,CASSRQGGRGTGELFF,TGTGCCAGCAGCCGGCAGGGCGGGAGGGGGACCGGGGAGCTGTTTTTT
TRBD1,TRBJ1-1,TRBV5-1,CASSLGYRGSTEAFF,TGCGCCAGCAGCTTGGGATACAGGGGGTCTACTGAAGCTTTCTTT
NA,TRBJ1-1,TRBV6-2/TRBV6-3,CASSLVPPRGVTEAFF,TGTGCCAGCAGTTTGGTTCCCCCAAGAGGTGTCACTGAAGCTTTCTTT
NA,TRBJ1-1,TRBV7-9,CASRTGLLNTEAFF,TGTGCCAGCAGGACCGGGCTCCTGAACACTGAAGCTTTCTTT
NA,TRBJ2-2,TRBV9,CASSVAPPGGELFF,TGTGCCAGCAGCGTAGCCCCCCCGGGGGGGGAGCTGTTTTTT
TRBD1,TRBJ1-2,TRBV18,CASSPGQGVYGYTF,TGTGCCAGCTCACCTGGACAGGGGGTCTATGGCTACACCTTC
NA,TRBJ1-1,TRBV27,CASSFGTMMNTEAFF,TGTGCCAGCAGTTTCGGGACAATGATGAACACTGAAGCTTTCTTT
NA,TRBJ1-1,TRBV5-4,CASSFQAGWNTEAFF,TGTGCCAGCAGCTTCCAAGCTGGGTGGAACACTGAAGCTTTCTTT
TRBD2,TRBJ2-3,TRBV7-9,CASSVRRGGRGSTDTQYF,TGTGCCAGCAGCGTCAGGCGGGGCGGGAGAGGGAGCACAGATACGCAGTATTTT
TRBD2,TRBJ2-7,TRBV7-2,CASSFGSGSLYEQYF,TGTGCCAGCTCCTTCGGTAGCGGGAGTTTATACGAGCAGTACTTC
NA,TRBJ2-1,TRBV10-3,CANTTGPNNEQFF,TGTGCCAACACCACCGGGCCCAACAATGAGCAGTTCTTC
TRBD2,TRBJ2-1,TRBV6-5,CASSSSGAYNEQFF,TGTGCCAGCAGTTCTAGCGGGGCCTACAATGAGCAGTTCTTC
NA,TRBJ1-2,TRBV7-3,CASSLMGAAGYTF,TGTGCCAGCAGCTTAATGGGGGCTGCTGGCTACACCTTC
TRBD2,TRBJ2-7,TRBV28,CASSTTSGRAYEQYF,TGTGCCAGCAGTACCACTAGCGGGAGGGCGTACGAGCAGTACTTC
NA,TRBJ2-7,TRBV9,CASSVRGARDEQYF,TGTGCCAGCAGCGTACGCGGGGCGCGGGACGAGCAGTACTTC